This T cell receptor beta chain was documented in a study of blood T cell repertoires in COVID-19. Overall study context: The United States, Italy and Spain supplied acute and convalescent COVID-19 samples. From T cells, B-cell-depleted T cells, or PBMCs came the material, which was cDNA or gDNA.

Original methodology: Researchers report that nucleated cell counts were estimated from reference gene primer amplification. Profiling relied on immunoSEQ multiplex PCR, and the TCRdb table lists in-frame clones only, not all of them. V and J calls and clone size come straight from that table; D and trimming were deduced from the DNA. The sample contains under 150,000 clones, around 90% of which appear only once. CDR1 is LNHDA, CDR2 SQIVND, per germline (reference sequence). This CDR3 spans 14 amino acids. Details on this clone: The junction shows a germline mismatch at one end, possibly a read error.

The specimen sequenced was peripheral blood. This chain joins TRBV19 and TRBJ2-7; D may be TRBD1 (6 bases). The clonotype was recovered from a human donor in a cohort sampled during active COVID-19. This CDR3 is CASSMGTGSSEQYF. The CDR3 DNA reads TGTGCCAGTAGTATGGGAACAGGGTCCTCCGAGCAGTACTTC.